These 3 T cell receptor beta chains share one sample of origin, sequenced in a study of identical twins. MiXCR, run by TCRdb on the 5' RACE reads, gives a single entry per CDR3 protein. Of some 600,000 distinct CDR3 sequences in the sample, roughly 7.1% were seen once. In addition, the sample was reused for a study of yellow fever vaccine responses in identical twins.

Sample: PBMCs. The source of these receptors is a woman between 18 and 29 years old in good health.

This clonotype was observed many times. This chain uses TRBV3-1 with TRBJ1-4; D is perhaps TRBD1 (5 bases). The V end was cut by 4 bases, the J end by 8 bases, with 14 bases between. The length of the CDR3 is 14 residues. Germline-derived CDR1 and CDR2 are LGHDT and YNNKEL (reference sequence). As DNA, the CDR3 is TGTGCCAGCAGCCCCGGGACCTGGGAAGAAAAACTGTTTTTT. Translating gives CASSPGTWEEKLFF. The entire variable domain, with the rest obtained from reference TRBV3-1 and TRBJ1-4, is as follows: DTAVSQTPKYLVTQMGNDKSIKCEQNLGHDTMYWYKQDSKKFLKIMFSYNNKELIINETVPNRFSPKSPDKAHLNLHINSLELGDSAVYFCASSPGTWEEKLFFGSGTQLSVL.

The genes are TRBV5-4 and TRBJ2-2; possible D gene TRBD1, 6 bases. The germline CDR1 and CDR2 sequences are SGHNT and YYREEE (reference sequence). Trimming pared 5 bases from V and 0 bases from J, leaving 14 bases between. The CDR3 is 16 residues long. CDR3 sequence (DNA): TGTGCCAGCAGTCCTACAGGGAATTCGAACACCGGGGAGCTGTTTTTT. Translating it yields CASSPTGNSNTGELFF.

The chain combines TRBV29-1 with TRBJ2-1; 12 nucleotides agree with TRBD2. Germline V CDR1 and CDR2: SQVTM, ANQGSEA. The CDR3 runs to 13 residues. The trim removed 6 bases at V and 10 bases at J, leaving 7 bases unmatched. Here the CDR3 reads CSVTSGGLGEQFF. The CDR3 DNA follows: TGCAGCGTGACTAGCGGGGGACTAGGGGAGCAGTTCTTC.